This T cell receptor beta chain was profiled in a study of blood T cell repertoires in COVID-19 (dated by TCRdb to 2018 to 2020). Notes on the research overall: The collaborator samples originated in the United States, Italy and Spain and spanned the acute and convalescent phases of COVID-19. Nearly every sample came with metadata listing a de-identified subject ID, COVID-19 status, age in years and sex. The samples were drawn from the first 160 participants of the ongoing ImmuneRACE study and from 1,254 subjects provided by 6 global collaborators. Where HLA class I and class II types were available, the types were taken from metadata supplied by the sample provider, not from assay-based typing. The prospective study material was composed of cDNA or gDNA derived from T cells, B-cell-depleted T cells, or PBMCs. Subjects who had been exposed to COVID-19, were actively infected with it, or had recovered from it provided the deeply sampled blood TCRbeta repertoires that made up the dataset. A freely available public database, intended as a resource for researchers studying the immune response to SARS-CoV-2, is where the repertoires were released.

Results and caveats for the whole study, not just this receptor: The quantity of clinical and demographic metadata differed by source and by participant and was supplied without curation.

One collaborating source in Seattle enrolled patients while the patients were actively infected and followed the patients over time throughout the course of disease. Whole blood was collected in K2EDTA tubes by collaborating institutions according to the institutions' own protocols. Collaborator samples were shipped for TCRbeta analysis as frozen whole blood, isolated PBMCs, or DNA extracted from either sample type. The V end gives up 2 bases and the J end 8 bases, leaving 3 bases in the junction not matched to a gene. The CDR3, cysteine through phenylalanine, is 14 amino acids long. The read is trimmed to its CDR3 DNA, 42 bases read in frame from base 1. According to the germline V gene (reference sequence), CDR1 reads SEHNR and CDR2 reads FQNEAQ. For this clone: It lacks a known antigen. Within one base of it there is no much larger clone, and no base qualities were kept.

TCRbeta CDR3 regions were amplified from genomic DNA by means of the immunoSEQ Assay, a bias-controlled multiplex PCR. The original pipeline was this. Within the assay, amplification of reference gene primers was used to estimate how many nucleated cells each sample contained. To quantify the absolute abundance of each unique TCRbeta CDR3 rearrangement, sequence reads were collapsed and filtered. For each sample, productive Simpson clonality was calculated by taking the square root of Simpson's diversity index across productive rearrangements. TCRdb holds this immuneACCESS table with in-frame rearrangements only. Some clones are missing; in checked studies, unresolved V genes explain under half, and the rest has no known cause. V, J and clone size were drawn from that table, and D and trimming were deduced from the DNA. In this sample the table shows around 310,000 clones, roughly 89% of which occur a single time. Under 1.1% of the sample lies in the top ten.

Sequences were obtained from peripheral blood. This receptor was taken from a woman aged 40-49 years with COVID-19, enrolled during active disease. The chain joins TRBV7-9 to TRBJ1-3, with TRBD1 matching 10 junction bases. The CDR3 is CASSLWDRGDTIYF. The sequence in DNA is TGTGCCAGCAGCTTATGGGACAGGGGCGACACCATATATTTT.